This T cell receptor (beta chain) is from a study of human T cells and chemical hapten exposure. In the study overall: Small discrepancies in pooled library volume mainly accounted for the varying TCR yields per sample.

Library preparation tagged each individual cDNA molecule with a unique molecular identifier. TCRdb independently ran MiXCR on the RACE reads; one entry per CDR3 protein. The sample shows some 400,000 distinct CDR3 sequences, roughly 4.6% of them seen only once. The time point was: pre-sensitization, week 0. Treatment indicated: therapeutic diphenylcyclopropenone sensitization with weekly scalp DPC. Blood, whole and unfractionated, served as the source for total RNA extraction. This clonotype was seen a handful of times. Its antigen remains unknown. Study-level points and caveats: No alteration of TCRs above 1 in 1000 frequency was seen with DPC sensitization.

This CDR3 contains 16 residues. With 5 bases clipped from V and 4 bases from J, the junction kept 5 bases outside the gene matches. The sequence was obtained from a woman between 45 and 65 years old with alopecia areata. Some clones in this sample may be carry-over from other donors' samples. The input for sequencing was whole blood, taken in connection with sensitization to the hapten diphenylcyclopropenone (DPC). The genes are TRBV12-3 or TRBV12-4 and TRBJ2-3; 14 positions agree with TRBD2. The CDR3 nucleotides read TGTGCCAGCAGTGCCGGGACTAGCGGGAGCTCAGATACGCAGTATTTT. This translates into CASSAGTSGSSDTQYF.